This T cell receptor beta chain was sequenced for a study of blood T cell repertoires in COVID-19. In the study overall: COVID-19 samples collected from the United States, Italy and Spain covered acute and convalescent phases. Sources were T cells, B-cell-depleted T cells, or PBMCs; the material itself was cDNA or gDNA.

Per the original data handling: Amplification of reference gene primers was used by the study to estimate nucleated cell counts. Here immunoSEQ multiplex PCR was the method, and the copy in TCRdb shows in-frame clones only, minus some. D and trimming were read from the DNA, whereas the V and J calls and clone size are those reported in that table. The sample has 64,000 or so clones, 78% seen once; the top ten hold roughly 13%. In germline, CDR1 is SGHRS, CDR2 YFSETQ. The CDR3 has 17 amino acids. The V segment lost 4 bases and the J segment 3 bases; nucleotides outside the gene matches: 13. The V call is TRBV5-1, the J call TRBJ2-3, with 8 nucleotides matching TRBD1. Sequencing was done on a sample of peripheral blood. The receptor was derived from a man older than 75 with acute or convalescent COVID-19. In nucleotides, the CDR3 is TGCGCCAGCAGCCCGGCCCGGGACAGGTTTCGGACAGATACGCAGTATTTT. It specifies CASSPARDRFRTDTQYF.